This T cell receptor (beta chain) is drawn from a study of cytomegalovirus exposure and HLA in healthy donors. Vbeta (60) and Jbeta (13) primers were used in the PCR. Profiling relied on immunoSEQ multiplex PCR, and the TCRdb table lists in-frame clones only, not all of them. The table shows around 190,000 clones, with around three quarters occurring only once. The germline V gene encodes CDR1 MNHEY and CDR2 SVGAGI. Trimming left V 2 bases short and J 8 bases short, with 15 bases between. This CDR3 is built from 14 residues. This clone was recorded once. The origin of this receptor is a man in his forties or fifties in good health and CMV-seronegative. This chain joins TRBV6-5 and TRBJ1-2; D might be TRBD1 (6 bases). The sample taken for sequencing was PBMCs. The chain's CDR3 is CASSYRGGERGYTF. Here the CDR3 DNA reads TGTGCCAGCAGTTACAGAGGGGGGGAACGGGGCTACACCTTC.